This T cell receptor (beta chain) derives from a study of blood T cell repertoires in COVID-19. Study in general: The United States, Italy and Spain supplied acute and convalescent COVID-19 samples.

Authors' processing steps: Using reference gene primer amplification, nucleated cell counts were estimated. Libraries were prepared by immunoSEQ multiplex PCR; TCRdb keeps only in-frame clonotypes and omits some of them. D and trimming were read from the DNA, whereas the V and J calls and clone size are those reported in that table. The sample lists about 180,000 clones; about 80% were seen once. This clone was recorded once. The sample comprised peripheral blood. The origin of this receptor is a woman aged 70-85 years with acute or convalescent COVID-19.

DNA of the CDR3: TGTGCCAGAAGCACGCTCGGACAGCCCCTTAAGGAAGCTTTCTTT. It specifies CARSTLGQPLKEAFF. The J gene is TRBJ1-1, the V gene TRBV5-3; D possibly corresponds to TRBD1 (6 bases). TRBV5-3 is reported as an ORF; its role is uncertain. CDR3 size: 15 residues. With 4 bases removed from V and 8 bases from J, the gap between germline ends came to 21 bases.